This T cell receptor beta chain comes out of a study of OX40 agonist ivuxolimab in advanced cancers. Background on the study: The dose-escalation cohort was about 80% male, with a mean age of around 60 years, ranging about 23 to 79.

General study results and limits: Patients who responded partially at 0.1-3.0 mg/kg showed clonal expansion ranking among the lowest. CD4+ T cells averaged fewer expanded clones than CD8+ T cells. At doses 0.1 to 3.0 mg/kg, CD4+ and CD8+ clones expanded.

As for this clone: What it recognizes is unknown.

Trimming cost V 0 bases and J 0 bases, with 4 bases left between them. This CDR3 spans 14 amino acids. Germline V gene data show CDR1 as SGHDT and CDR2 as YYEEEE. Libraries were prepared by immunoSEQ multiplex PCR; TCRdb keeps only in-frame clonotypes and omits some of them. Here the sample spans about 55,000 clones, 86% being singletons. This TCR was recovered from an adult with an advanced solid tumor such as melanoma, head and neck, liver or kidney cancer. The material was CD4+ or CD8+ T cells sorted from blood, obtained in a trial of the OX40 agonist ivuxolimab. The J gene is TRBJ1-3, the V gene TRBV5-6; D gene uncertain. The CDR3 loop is CASSLGSSGNTIYF. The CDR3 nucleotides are TGTGCCAGCAGCTTGGGCAGCTCTGGAAACACCATATATTTT.